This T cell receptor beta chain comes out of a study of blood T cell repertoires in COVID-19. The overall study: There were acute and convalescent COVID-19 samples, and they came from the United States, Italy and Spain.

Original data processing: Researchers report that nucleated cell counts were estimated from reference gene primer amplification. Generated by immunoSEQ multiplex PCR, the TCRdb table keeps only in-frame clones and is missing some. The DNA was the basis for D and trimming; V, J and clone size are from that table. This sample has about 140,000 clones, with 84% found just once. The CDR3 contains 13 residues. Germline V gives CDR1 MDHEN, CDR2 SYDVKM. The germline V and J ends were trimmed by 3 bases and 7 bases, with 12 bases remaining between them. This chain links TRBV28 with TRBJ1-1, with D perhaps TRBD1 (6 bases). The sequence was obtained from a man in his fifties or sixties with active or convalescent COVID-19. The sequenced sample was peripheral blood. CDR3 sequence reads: CASSFRDTLEAFF. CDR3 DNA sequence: TGTGCCAGCAGTTTCCGGGACACCCTTGAAGCTTTCTTT.